This passage covers 28 T cell receptor beta chains from one sample sequenced in a study of cytomegalovirus exposure and HLA in healthy donors. Both 60 Vbeta primers and 13 Jbeta primers went into the PCR. Libraries were prepared by immunoSEQ multiplex PCR; TCRdb keeps only in-frame clonotypes and omits some of them. The sample records 130,000 or so clones, roughly 90% being singletons. The sample taken for sequencing was PBMCs. These receptors were collected from a woman aged 35 to 49 in good health and CMV-seronegative.

The rearrangement uses TRBV11-3 and TRBJ2-7; D may be TRBD1 (7 bases). The CDR3 sequence is 16 residues long. V dropped 0 bases and J dropped 4 bases, with 16 bases sitting between them. From germline, CDR1 is SGHNT and CDR2 YENEEA. CDR3 residues: CASSLDPRGDLYEQYF. CDR3 bases: TGTGCCAGCAGCTTAGATCCCAGGGGGGACCTATACGAGCAGTACTTC.

This chain connects TRBV5-3 to TRBJ2-1, with D perhaps matching TRBD2 (6 bases). TRBV5-3 is placed among ORFs of uncertain function. CDR3 length equals 15 residues. Trimming took off 2 bases at V and 8 bases at J, with 17 bases between the two ends. CDR3 nucleotide sequence: TGTGCCAGAAGCTTACGGGAGCGCCCCGGAGATGAGCAGTTCTTC. Protein sequence: CARSLRERPGDEQFF.

The CDR3 loop reads CASSLVAGGFYEQYF. The CDR3 DNA is TGCGCCAGCAGCTTGGTAGCGGGAGGGTTCTACGAGCAGTACTTC. The chain is built from TRBV5-1 and TRBJ2-7; 11 nucleotides match TRBD2. The trim removed 0 bases at V and 3 bases at J, leaving 2 bases unmatched. Germline V CDR1 and CDR2: SGHRS, YFSETQ. This CDR3 is built from 15 residues.

The rearrangement uses TRBV6-6 and TRBJ2-1; 11 bases fit TRBD2. Germline V lookup: CDR1 MNHNY, CDR2 SVGAGI (reference sequence). This CDR3 region has 16 residues. V was clipped by 5 bases and J by 3 bases; unmatched bases: 6. CDR3 DNA sequence: TGTGCCAGCAGTAAGGGACTAGCGGCCATCTACAATGAGCAGTTCTTC. Protein product: CASSKGLAAIYNEQFF.

The chain uses TRBV29-1 and TRBJ2-1; D perhaps matches TRBD2 (6 bases). The CDR3 has 15 residues. V lost 1 base, J lost 4 bases, and 14 bases lay in between. Germline V gene sequence: CDR1 SQVTM, CDR2 ANQGSEA. CDR3 amino acids: CSVEVILALYNEQFF. Written as DNA, the CDR3 is TGCAGCGTTGAAGTCATACTAGCCCTGTACAATGAGCAGTTCTTC.

This chain connects TRBV5-1 to TRBJ2-5, with 10 bases identical to TRBD2. This CDR3 has 20 residues. Germline-derived CDR1 and CDR2 are SGHRS and YFSETQ. J was trimmed by 4 bases and V by 4 bases; bases with no gene match: 22. The DNA for the CDR3 is TGCGCCAGCAGCCCCGGTCGTTTCGGACTAACTAGCGGGATTGGAGAGACCCAGTACTTC. Translated, it gives CASSPGRFGLTSGIGETQYF.

This chain uses TRBV7-2 with TRBJ2-3; 9 nucleotides align to TRBD2. The CDR3 runs to 16 residues. Germline V lookup: CDR1 SGHTA, CDR2 FQGNSA. The V and J ends lost 1 base and 6 bases, in that order; junction bases with no gene match: 8. The CDR3 sequence is CASSLGLAGEGDTQYF. CDR3 nucleotides: TGTGCCAGCAGCTTAGGGTTAGCGGGAGAGGGGGATACGCAGTATTTT.

The chain joins TRBV9 to TRBJ1-1; D unclear. V was trimmed by 3 bases and J by 3 bases, leaving 9 bases between them. The CDR3 loop spans 13 amino acids. The V gene's germline CDR1 is SGDLS and CDR2 YYNGEE. CDR3 nucleotide sequence: TGTGCCAGCAGCGCCCACCAGGACACTGAAGCTTTCTTT. Amino acid sequence: CASSAHQDTEAFF.

The rearrangement uses TRBV5-1 and TRBJ2-3; D not certain. CDR3 length: 14 amino acids. Germline CDR1 SGHRS, CDR2 YFSETQ. V lost 0 bases, J lost 0 bases, and 5 bases lay in between. CDR3 region: CASSLAYSTDTQYF. DNA of the CDR3: TGCGCCAGCAGCTTGGCCTACAGCACAGATACGCAGTATTTT.

This clone was seen once. This chain connects TRBV7-6 to TRBJ2-7; possibly TRBD2 for D (5 bases). The CDR3 length is 16 residues. V lost 5 bases to trimming and J lost 3 bases, with 20 bases between them. The V gene's germline CDR1 is SGHVS and CDR2 FNYEAQ. CDR3 sequence: CASSPAGSSNGYEQYF. CDR3 bases: TGTGCCAGCAGCCCCGCGGGCTCTAGCAATGGCTACGAGCAGTACTTC.

This clone showed up just once. CDR3 protein: CASSTRGGANRAFF. The CDR3 nucleotides are TGTGCCAGCAGCACCCGTGGAGGGGCGAACAGGGCTTTCTTT. The chain recombines TRBV11-3 with TRBJ1-1; possible D gene TRBD1, 5 bases. Trimming shortened V by 5 bases and J by 11 bases, and 21 bases separated the two germline ends. Germline V lookup: CDR1 SGHNT, CDR2 YENEEA. The CDR3 runs to 14 residues.

The V gene is TRBV13, the J gene TRBJ1-2, with 7 nucleotides matching TRBD1. The CDR3 contains 13 residues. The V and J ends lost 4 bases and 8 bases, in that order; junction bases with no gene match: 7. In germline, CDR1 is PRHDT, CDR2 FYEKMQ (reference sequence). In nucleotides, the CDR3 is TGTGCCAGCAGCTGGCAGGGGGTGGACGGCTACACCTTC. Protein: CASSWQGVDGYTF.

CDR3 sequence reads: CASSSLGAQETQYF. The DNA of the CDR3 is TGTGCCAGCAGCTCCCTTGGGGCCCAAGAGACCCAGTACTTC. The chain has TRBV5-4 and TRBJ2-5; D might be TRBD1 (5 bases). There are 14 residues in the CDR3. The V and J ends lost 3 bases and 1 base respectively, with 10 bases between them. Germline CDR1 and CDR2: SGHNT and YYREEE (reference sequence).

The chain uses TRBV7-9 and TRBJ1-2; D is ambiguous. V was trimmed by 5 bases and J by 0 bases, leaving 19 bases between them. From germline, CDR1 is SEHNR and CDR2 FQNEAQ (reference sequence). The CDR3 is 17 amino acids. The CDR3 here is CASSPSVAPWPNYGYTF. In DNA, the CDR3 is TGTGCCAGCAGCCCTAGCGTGGCACCGTGGCCTAACTATGGCTACACCTTC. The full variable domain, with the rest looked up from reference TRBV7-9 and TRBJ1-2, is DTGVSQNPRHKITKRGQNVTFRCDPISEHNRLYWYRQTLGQGPEFLTYFQNEAQLEKSRLLSDRFSAERPKGSFSTLEIQRTEQGDSAMYLCASSPSVAPWPNYGYTFGSGTRLTVV.

This clone appeared a few times. The V and J genes are TRBV19 and TRBJ2-7, with TRBD1 as a possible D gene (6 bases). This CDR3 region has 13 residues. The V gene lost 0 bases and the J gene lost 6 bases, with 9 bases spanning the gap. Germline V gene sequence: CDR1 LNHDA, CDR2 SQIVND (reference sequence). CDR3 in amino acids: CASSIDTGREQYF. CDR3 DNA sequence: TGTGCCAGTAGTATAGATACAGGGCGCGAGCAGTACTTC. The entire variable domain, with the rest obtained from reference TRBV19 and TRBJ2-7, is as follows: DGGITQSPKYLFRKEGQNVTLSCEQNLNHDAMYWYRQDPGQGLRLIYYSQIVNDFQKGDIAEGYSVSREKKESFPLTVTSAQKNPTAFYLCASSIDTGREQYFGPGTRLTVT.

V is TRBV2 and J is TRBJ1-5; tentative D call: TRBD1 (5 bases). The CDR3 covers 15 residues. V lost 7 bases to trimming and J lost 4 bases, with 17 bases between them. Germline CDR1 reads SNHLY; CDR2 reads FYNNEI. The CDR3, as DNA: TGTGCCAGCAACTTCGAAGACAGCGAAAATCAGCCCCAGCATTTT. Its protein is CASNFEDSENQPQHF.

The V call is TRBV27, the J call TRBJ2-1, with 12 bases that match TRBD2. This CDR3 spans 16 amino acids. Germline V gives CDR1 MNHEY, CDR2 SMNVEV (reference sequence). Losses at the gene ends were 5 bases for V and 2 bases for J; bases not matched to a gene: 4. CDR3 DNA: TGTGCCAGCAGTCGCGGACTAGCGGGACCCTACAATGAGCAGTTCTTC. Translation: CASSRGLAGPYNEQFF.

For this clone: Sequence at one end of the junction differs from germline and may be a read error. The gene calls are TRBV7-9 and TRBJ2-1; 11 nucleotides line up with TRBD2. The CDR3 runs 13 residues. CDR1 SEHNR and CDR2 FQNEAQ come from the germline V gene (reference sequence). The CDR3 sequence is CSSSLGLADEQFF. CDR3 DNA sequence: TGTTCCAGCAGCTTGGGACTAGCGGATGAGCAGTTCTTC.

CDR3 residues: CASSEGLAGASTDTQYF. The DNA for the CDR3 is TGCGCCAGCAGCGAAGGACTAGCGGGAGCTAGCACAGATACGCAGTATTTT. The chain recombines TRBV5-1 with TRBJ2-3, with 13 positions matching TRBD2. The CDR3 has 17 amino acids. Germline assignment: CDR1 SGHRS and CDR2 YFSETQ. J was trimmed by 0 bases and V by 4 bases; bases with no gene match: 5.

This chain uses TRBV2 with TRBJ2-3; D gene unclear. The CDR3 sequence is 14 residues long. The germline CDR1 and CDR2 sequences are SNHLY and FYNNEI. V lost 4 bases to trimming and J lost 4 bases, with 12 bases between them. The CDR3 loop is CASSALDLADTQYF. The CDR3 coding sequence is TGTGCCAGCAGTGCTCTAGATTTGGCAGATACGCAGTATTTT.

The chain is built from TRBV7-6 and TRBJ2-7; perhaps TRBD1 as D (6 bases). This CDR3 has 17 amino acids. Germline assignment: CDR1 SGHVS and CDR2 FNYEAQ. Trimming stripped 1 base from V and 3 bases from J, with 19 bases between. Here the CDR3 reads CASSLGATGAGNYEQYF. CDR3 bases: TGTGCCAGCAGCTTAGGCGCGACAGGTGCGGGCAACTACGAGCAGTACTTC. Supplemented by reference TRBV7-6 and TRBJ2-7, the full variable domain reads GAGVSQSPRYKVTKRGQDVALRCDPISGHVSLYWYRQALGQGPEFLTYFNYEAQQDKSGLPNDRFSAERPEGSISTLTIQRTEQRDSAMYRCASSLGATGAGNYEQYFGPGTRLTVT.

The genes are TRBV5-1 and TRBJ1-4; possible D gene TRBD1, 5 bases. V was trimmed by 0 bases and J by 7 bases, leaving 13 bases between them. In germline, CDR1 is SGHRS, CDR2 YFSETQ. The CDR3 is 15 amino acids. The CDR3 is CASSLVSQGGEKLFF. In DNA form, the CDR3 reads TGCGCCAGCAGCTTGGTTTCGCAGGGCGGTGAAAAACTGTTTTTT.

The chain carries TRBV15 and TRBJ2-1, with TRBD2 matching 9 bases. V lost 4 bases and J lost 3; bases outside the gene matches: 4. The CDR3 covers 15 residues. CDR1 is LNHNV, CDR2 YYDKDF, per germline (reference sequence). The CDR3 region has the DNA TGTGCCACCAGCAAGGGACTAGCTCTCTACAATGAGCAGTTCTTC. Translated: CATSKGLALYNEQFF.

The gene calls are TRBV7-9 and TRBJ1-1; tentatively, D is TRBD1 (6 bases). This CDR3 is built from 14 residues. CDR1 SEHNR and CDR2 FQNEAQ come from the germline V gene (reference sequence). The germline V and J ends were trimmed by 7 bases and 3 bases, with 15 bases remaining between them. CDR3 coding DNA: TGTGCCAGCACCTTGGGGGGGGGCGACACTGAAGCTTTCTTT. Translated: CASTLGGGDTEAFF.

This clone was detected once. The V gene is TRBV7-6, the J gene TRBJ2-3; D possibly corresponds to TRBD1 (5 bases). V dropped 1 base and J dropped 2 bases, with 10 bases sitting between them. The CDR3 loop spans 15 amino acids. Germline CDR1 is SGHVS and CDR2 is FNYEAQ. The CDR3 bases are TGTGCCAGCAGCTTAGTGGGGCGGAACACAGATACGCAGTATTTT. This sequence encodes CASSLVGRNTDTQYF.

The rearrangement uses TRBV6-4 and TRBJ2-1; 7 bases are a match to TRBD2. The CDR3 consists of 16 residues. V shed 3 bases, J shed 0 bases, and the junction held 5 bases outside the gene matches. Germline V CDR1 and CDR2: MRHNA, SNTAGT. The chain's CDR3 is CASSEGAGVSYNEQFF. The DNA for the CDR3 is TGTGCCAGCAGTGAAGGGGCGGGAGTCTCCTACAATGAGCAGTTCTTC.

The chain recombines TRBV27 with TRBJ1-2; maybe TRBD1 (6 bases). CDR3 length: 16 amino acids. V lost 4 bases to trimming and J lost 5 bases, with 20 bases between them. The germline CDR1 and CDR2 sequences are MNHEY and SMNVEV (reference sequence). Here the CDR3 DNA reads TGTGCCAGCAGTTCATTCGTAGGACAGCCTCCTTATGGCTACACCTTC. This encodes CASSSFVGQPPYGYTF.

J is TRBJ1-4 and V is TRBV10-3, with D possibly matching TRBD1 (6 bases). There are 17 residues in the CDR3. V was shortened by 3 bases and J by 0 bases, with 14 bases between the two germline ends. Germline V lookup: CDR1 ENHRY, CDR2 SYGVKD. This CDR3 is CAISDYRADATNEKLFF. The DNA of the CDR3 is TGTGCCATCAGTGACTACAGGGCCGATGCAACTAATGAAAAACTGTTTTTT.